These T cell receptor beta chains were read from a single sample in a study of blood T cell repertoires in COVID-19. This table comes from immunoSEQ multiplex PCR, and its TCRdb copy is limited to in-frame clones, with some not included. The table shows 150,000 or so clones, with roughly 84% occurring only once. Sequencing was carried out using peripheral blood. The receptors originated from a human donor in a cohort sampled during active COVID-19. Each CDR3 is given with its conserved first and last residue. A D gene is named only where the DNA matches it firmly. Clone sizes are given selectively: once, few, many, or a class where the clone is expanded.

>TRBV12-5|.|TRBJ2-1|.
CASGLQGSSYNEQFF
TGTGCTAGTGGTTTGCAGGGGAGCTCCTACAATGAGCAGTTCTTC
>TRBV19|.|TRBJ1-1|.
CASSSQGNTEAFF
TGTGCCAGTAGTTCACAGGGGAACACTGAAGCTTTCTTT
>TRBV10-3|TRBD1|TRBJ1-2|.
CAISERTGNYGYTF
TGTGCCATCAGTGAGAGGACAGGGAACTATGGCTACACCTTC
>TRBV7-2|TRBD1|TRBJ2-5|.
CASTVGTEETQYF
TGTGCCAGCACCGTCGGGACAGAAGAGACCCAGTACTTC
>TRBV24-1|TRBD1|TRBJ2-1|once
CATSDPTGGSYNEQFF
TGTGCCACCAGTGACCCGACAGGGGGCTCCTACAATGAGCAGTTCTTC
>TRBV4-1|.|TRBJ1-1|.
CASSQGGSLNTEAFF
TGCGCCAGCAGCCAAGGAGGCAGCTTGAACACTGAAGCTTTCTTT
>TRBV28|TRBD1|TRBJ1-2|.
CASKGGAWDYGYTF
TGTGCCAGTAAAGGGGGCGCTTGGGACTATGGCTACACCTTC
>TRBV6-4|.|TRBJ2-1|.
CASSDSGGVNEQFF
TGTGCCAGCAGTGACTCGGGCGGGGTAAATGAGCAGTTCTTC
>TRBV5-6|.|TRBJ1-4|.
CASSLGAGYEKLFF
TGTGCCAGCAGCTTGGGGGCGGGTTACGAAAAACTGTTTTTT
>TRBV7-2|.|TRBJ1-4|.
CASSSEGGYTNEKLFF
TGTGCCAGCAGCTCAGAGGGGGGGTACACTAATGAAAAACTGTTTTTT
>TRBV19|.|TRBJ1-2|.
CASSRAADLNYGYTF
TGTGCCAGTAGTAGAGCAGCAGACTTAAACTATGGCTACACCTTC
>TRBV2|.|TRBJ1-1|once
CASSERGRKTEAFF
TGTGCCAGCAGTGAACGGGGTAGGAAGACTGAAGCTTTCTTT
>TRBV5-1|.|TRBJ2-7|.
CASSHSPYF
TGCGCCAGCAGTCACAGTCCGTACTTC
>TRBV7-9|TRBD1|TRBJ1-2|.
CASGQGYGYTF
TGTGCCTCGGGACAGGGCTATGGCTACACCTTC
>TRBV19|.|TRBJ1-2|.
CASSVRANYGYTF
TGTGCCAGTAGTGTGCGGGCCAACTATGGCTACACCTTC
>TRBV28|.|TRBJ1-2|.
CASSLLLTAAGGYTF
TGTGCCAGCAGTTTGTTGCTTACGGCGGCGGGTGGCTACACCTTC
>TRBV10-3|.|TRBJ1-5|.
CAISESDSSNQPQHF
TGTGCCATCAGTGAGTCTGACAGCAGCAATCAGCCCCAGCATTTT
>TRBV7-2|TRBD1|TRBJ1-2|once
CASSSDRGSGYTF
TGTGCCAGCAGCTCGGACAGGGGTAGCGGCTACACCTTC
>TRBV16|.|TRBJ1-2|.
CASSRPGVRGYTF
TGTGCCAGCAGCCGACCAGGGGTTCGGGGCTACACCTTC
>TRBV3-1/TRBV3-2|.|TRBJ1-4|.
CASSQVQNEKLFF
TGTGCCAGCAGCCAAGTTCAAAATGAAAAACTGTTTTTT
>TRBV11-3|.|TRBJ1-4|.
CASSPRVSGKLFF
TGTGCCAGCAGCCCCAGGGTTTCGGGAAAACTGTTTTTT
>TRBV29-1|.|TRBJ2-5|.
CSWGGDRETQYF
TGCAGCTGGGGGGGGGACAGGGAGACCCAGTACTTC
>TRBV5-6|TRBD1|TRBJ2-7|.
CASSLIGQGSSYEQYF
TGTGCCAGCAGCTTGATCGGACAGGGGTCTTCCTACGAGCAGTACTTC
>TRBV5-8|TRBD1|TRBJ1-2|.
CASSPRTGYGYTF
TGTGCCAGCAGCCCACGGACAGGGTATGGCTACACCTTC
>TRBV3-1/TRBV3-2|TRBD2|TRBJ2-5|.
CASSQSLAGGFGTQYF
TGTGCCAGCAGCCAAAGTCTAGCGGGGGGATTTGGGACCCAGTACTTC